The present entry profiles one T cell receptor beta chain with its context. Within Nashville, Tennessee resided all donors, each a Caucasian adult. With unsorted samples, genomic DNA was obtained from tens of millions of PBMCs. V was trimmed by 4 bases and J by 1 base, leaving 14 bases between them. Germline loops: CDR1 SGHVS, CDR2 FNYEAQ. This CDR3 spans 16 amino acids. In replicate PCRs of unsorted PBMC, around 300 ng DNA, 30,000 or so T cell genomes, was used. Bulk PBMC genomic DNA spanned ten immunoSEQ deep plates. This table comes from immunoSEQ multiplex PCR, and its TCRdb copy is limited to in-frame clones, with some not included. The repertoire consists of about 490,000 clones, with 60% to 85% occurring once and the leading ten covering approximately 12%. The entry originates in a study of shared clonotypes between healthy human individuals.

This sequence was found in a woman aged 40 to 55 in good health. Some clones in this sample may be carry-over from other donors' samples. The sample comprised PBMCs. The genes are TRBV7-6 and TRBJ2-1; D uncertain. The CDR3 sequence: CASSSDAHVSYNEQFF. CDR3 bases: TGTGCCAGCAGCTCGGACGCGCACGTATCCTACAATGAGCAGTTCTTC.